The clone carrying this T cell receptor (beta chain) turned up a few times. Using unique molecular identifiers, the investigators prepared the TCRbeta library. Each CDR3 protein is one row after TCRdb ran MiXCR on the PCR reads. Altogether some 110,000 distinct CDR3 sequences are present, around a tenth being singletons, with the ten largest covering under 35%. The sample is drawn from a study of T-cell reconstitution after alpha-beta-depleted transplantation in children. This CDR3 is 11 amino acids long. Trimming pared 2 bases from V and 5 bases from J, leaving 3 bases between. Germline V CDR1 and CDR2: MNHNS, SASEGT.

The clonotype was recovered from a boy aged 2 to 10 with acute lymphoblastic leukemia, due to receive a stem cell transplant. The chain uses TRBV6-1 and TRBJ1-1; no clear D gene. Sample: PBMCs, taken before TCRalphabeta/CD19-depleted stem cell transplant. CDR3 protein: CASSEWTEAFF. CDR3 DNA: TGTGCCAGCAGTGAATGGACTGAAGCTTTCTTT.